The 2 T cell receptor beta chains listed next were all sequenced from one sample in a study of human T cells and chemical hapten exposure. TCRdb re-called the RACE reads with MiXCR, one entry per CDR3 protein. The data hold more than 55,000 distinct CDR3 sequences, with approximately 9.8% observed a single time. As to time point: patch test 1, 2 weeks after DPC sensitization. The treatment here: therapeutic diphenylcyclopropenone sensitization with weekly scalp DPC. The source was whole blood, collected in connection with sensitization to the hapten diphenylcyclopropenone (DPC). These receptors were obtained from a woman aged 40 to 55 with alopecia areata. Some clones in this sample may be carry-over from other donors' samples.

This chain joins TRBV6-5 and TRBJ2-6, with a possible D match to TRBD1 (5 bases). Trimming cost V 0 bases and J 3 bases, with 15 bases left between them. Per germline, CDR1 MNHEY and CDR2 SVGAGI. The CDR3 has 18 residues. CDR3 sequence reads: CASSYSIQGTGGANVLTF. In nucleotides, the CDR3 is TGTGCCAGCAGTTACTCTATCCAGGGCACGGGTGGGGCCAACGTCCTGACTTTC.

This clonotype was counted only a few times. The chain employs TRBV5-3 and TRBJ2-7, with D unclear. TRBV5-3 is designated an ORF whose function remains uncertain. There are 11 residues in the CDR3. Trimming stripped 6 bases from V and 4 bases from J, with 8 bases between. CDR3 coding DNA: TGTGCCAGAACCCTGAATTACGAGCAGTACTTC. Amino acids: CARTLNYEQYF.